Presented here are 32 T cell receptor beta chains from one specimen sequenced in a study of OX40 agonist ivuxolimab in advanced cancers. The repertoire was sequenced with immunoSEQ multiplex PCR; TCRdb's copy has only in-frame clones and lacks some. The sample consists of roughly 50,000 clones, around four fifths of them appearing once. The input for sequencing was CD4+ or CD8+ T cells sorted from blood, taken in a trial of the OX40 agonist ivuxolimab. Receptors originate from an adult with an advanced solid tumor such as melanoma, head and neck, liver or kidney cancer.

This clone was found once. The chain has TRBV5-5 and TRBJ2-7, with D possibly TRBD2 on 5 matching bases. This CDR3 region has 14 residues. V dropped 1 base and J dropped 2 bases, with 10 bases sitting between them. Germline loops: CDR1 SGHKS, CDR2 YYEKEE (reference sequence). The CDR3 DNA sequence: TGTGCCAGCAGCTTGTACCGGGGTGCCTACGAGCAGTACTTC. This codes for CASSLYRGAYEQYF.

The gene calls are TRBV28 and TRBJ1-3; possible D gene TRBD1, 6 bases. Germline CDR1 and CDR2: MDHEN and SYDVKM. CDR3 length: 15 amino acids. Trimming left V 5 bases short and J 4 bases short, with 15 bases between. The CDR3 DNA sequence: TGTGCCAGCAGTACTGGGGGGGCCGGAGGAAACACCATATATTTT. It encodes CASSTGGAGGNTIYF.

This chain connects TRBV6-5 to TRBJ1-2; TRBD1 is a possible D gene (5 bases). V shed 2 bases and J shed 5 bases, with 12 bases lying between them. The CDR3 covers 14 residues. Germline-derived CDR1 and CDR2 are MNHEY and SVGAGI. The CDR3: CASSYTSEGYGYTF. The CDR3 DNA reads TGTGCCAGCAGTTACACCTCAGAGGGGTATGGCTACACCTTC.

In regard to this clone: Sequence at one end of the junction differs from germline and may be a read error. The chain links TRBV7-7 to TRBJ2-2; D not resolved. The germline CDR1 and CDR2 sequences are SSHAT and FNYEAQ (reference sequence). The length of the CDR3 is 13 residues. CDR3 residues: CASSTGGSGELFF. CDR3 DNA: TGTGCTAGCAGCACCGGCGGTTCCGGGGAGCTGTTTTTT.

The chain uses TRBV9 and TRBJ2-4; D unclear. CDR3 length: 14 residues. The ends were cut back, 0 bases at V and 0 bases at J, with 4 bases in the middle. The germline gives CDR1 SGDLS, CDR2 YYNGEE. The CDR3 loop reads CASSVGLAKNIQYF. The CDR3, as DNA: TGTGCCAGCAGCGTAGGACTAGCCAAAAACATTCAGTACTTC. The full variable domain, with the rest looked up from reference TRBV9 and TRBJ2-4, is DSGVTQTPKHLITATGQRVTLRCSPRSGDLSVYWYQQSLDQGLQFLIQYYNGEERAKGNILERFSAQQFPDLHSELNLSSLELGDSALYFCASSVGLAKNIQYFGAGTRLSVL.

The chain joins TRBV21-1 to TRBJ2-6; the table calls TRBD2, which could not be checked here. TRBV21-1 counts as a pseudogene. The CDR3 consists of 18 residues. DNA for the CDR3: TGTGCCAGCAGCCGTAAGCCGGGGAGACCCTCTGGGGCCAACGTCCTGACTTTC. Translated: CASSRKPGRPSGANVLTF.

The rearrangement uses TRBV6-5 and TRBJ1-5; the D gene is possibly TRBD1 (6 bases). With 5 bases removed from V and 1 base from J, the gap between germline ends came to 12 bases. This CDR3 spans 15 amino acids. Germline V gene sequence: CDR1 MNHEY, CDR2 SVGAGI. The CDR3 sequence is CASSPQGRSNQPQHF. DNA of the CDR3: TGTGCCAGCAGTCCACAGGGTAGGAGCAATCAGCCCCAGCATTTT.

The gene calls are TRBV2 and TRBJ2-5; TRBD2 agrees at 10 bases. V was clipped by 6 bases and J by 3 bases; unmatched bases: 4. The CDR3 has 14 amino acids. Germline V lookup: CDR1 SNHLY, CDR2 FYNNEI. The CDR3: CASSGTSAKETQYF. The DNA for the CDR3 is TGTGCCAGCAGCGGGACTAGCGCGAAAGAGACCCAGTACTTC.

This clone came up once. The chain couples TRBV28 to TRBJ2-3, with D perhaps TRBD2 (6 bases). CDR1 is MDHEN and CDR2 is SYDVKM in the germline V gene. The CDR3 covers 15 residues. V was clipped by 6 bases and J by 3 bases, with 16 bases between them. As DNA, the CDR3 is TGTGCCAGCAGCCCTAGCGCTCTGGGAACAGATACGCAGTATTTT. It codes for CASSPSALGTDTQYF.

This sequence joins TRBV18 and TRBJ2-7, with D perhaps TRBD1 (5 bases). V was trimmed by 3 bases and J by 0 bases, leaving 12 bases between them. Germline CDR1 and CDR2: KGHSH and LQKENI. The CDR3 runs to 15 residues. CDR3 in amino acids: CASSPRRQSSYEQYF. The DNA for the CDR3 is TGTGCCAGCTCACCCCGTCGACAGAGCTCCTACGAGCAGTACTTC. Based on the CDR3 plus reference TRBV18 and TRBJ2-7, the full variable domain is NAGVMQNPRHLVRRRGQEARLRCSPMKGHSHVYWYRQLPEEGLKFMVYLQKENIIDESGMPKERFSAEFPKEGPSILRIQQVVRGDSAAYFCASSPRRQSSYEQYFGPGTRLTVT.

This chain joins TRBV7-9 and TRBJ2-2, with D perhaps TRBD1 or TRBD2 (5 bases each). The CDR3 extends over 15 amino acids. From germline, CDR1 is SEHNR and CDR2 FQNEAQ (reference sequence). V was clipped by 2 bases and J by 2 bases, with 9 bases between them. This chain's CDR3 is CASSLRDGNTGELFF. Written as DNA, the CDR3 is TGTGCCAGCAGCTTACGGGACGGTAACACCGGGGAGCTGTTTTTT.

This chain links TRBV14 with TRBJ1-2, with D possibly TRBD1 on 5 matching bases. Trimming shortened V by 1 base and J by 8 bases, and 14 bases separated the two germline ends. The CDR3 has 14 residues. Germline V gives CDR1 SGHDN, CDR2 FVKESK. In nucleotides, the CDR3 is TGTGCCAGCAGCCAAGGGGGGACTCCTCGAGGCTACACCTTC. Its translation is CASSQGGTPRGYTF.

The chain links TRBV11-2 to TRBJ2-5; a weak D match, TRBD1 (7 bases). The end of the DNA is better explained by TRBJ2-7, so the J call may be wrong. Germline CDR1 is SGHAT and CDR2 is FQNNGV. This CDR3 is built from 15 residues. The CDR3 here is CASSLKAGQLYEQYF. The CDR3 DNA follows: TGTGCCAGCAGCCTAAAGGCGGGACAGCTGTACGAGCAGTACTTC.

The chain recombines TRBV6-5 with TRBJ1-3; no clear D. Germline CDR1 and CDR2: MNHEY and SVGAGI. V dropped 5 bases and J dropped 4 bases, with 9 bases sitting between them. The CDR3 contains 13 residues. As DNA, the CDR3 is TGTGCCAGCAGTCCCGGACGGGGAAACACCATATATTTT. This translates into CASSPGRGNTIYF.

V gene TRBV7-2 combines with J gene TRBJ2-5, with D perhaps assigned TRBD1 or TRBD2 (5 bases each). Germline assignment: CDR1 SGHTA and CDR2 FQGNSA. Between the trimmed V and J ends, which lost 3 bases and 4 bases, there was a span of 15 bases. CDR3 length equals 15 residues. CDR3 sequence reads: CASSLWDRVGETQYF. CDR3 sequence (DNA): TGTGCCAGCAGCTTGTGGGACCGTGTAGGAGAGACCCAGTACTTC. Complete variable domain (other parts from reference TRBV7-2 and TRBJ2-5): GAGVSQSPSNKVTEKGKDVELRCDPISGHTALYWYRQSLGQGLEFLIYFQGNSAPDKSGLPSDRFSAERTGGSVSTLTIQRTQQEDSAVYLCASSLWDRVGETQYFGPGTRLLVL.

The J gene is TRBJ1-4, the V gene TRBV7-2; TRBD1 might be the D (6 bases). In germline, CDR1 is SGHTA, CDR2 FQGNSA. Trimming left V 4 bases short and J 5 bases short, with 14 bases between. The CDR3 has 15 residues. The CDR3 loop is CASSSRQDFNEKLFF. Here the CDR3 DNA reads TGTGCCAGCAGCTCCAGACAGGACTTCAATGAAAAACTGTTTTTT.

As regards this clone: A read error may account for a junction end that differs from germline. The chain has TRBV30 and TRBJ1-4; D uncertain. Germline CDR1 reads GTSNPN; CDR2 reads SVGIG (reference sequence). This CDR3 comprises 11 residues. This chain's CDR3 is CAWSVRGNAIF. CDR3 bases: TGTGCCTGGAGTGTACGTGGGAACGCCATTTTT.

The CDR3 loop is CASSEPGQGIHEQYF. CDR3 DNA: TGCGCCAGCAGTGAGCCGGGACAGGGGATCCACGAGCAGTACTTC. The gene calls are TRBV10-2 and TRBJ2-7, with 10 nucleotides matching TRBD1. The CDR3 consists of 15 residues. Germline-derived CDR1 and CDR2 are WSHSY and SAAADI. V dropped 2 bases and J dropped 5; count of bases not matched to a gene: 6.

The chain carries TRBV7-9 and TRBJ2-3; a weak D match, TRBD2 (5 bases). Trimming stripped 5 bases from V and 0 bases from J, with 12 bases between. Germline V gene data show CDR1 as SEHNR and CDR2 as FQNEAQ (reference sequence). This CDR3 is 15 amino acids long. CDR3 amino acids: CASSAPWTSTDTQYF. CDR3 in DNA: TGTGCCAGCAGCGCTCCCTGGACTAGCACAGATACGCAGTATTTT.

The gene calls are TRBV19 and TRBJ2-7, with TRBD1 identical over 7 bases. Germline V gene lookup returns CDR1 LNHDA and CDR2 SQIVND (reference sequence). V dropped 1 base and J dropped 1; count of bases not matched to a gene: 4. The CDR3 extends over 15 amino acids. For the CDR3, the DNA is TGTGCCAGTAGTATAGGTACAGGGGAGTCCTACGAGCAGTACTTC. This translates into CASSIGTGESYEQYF.

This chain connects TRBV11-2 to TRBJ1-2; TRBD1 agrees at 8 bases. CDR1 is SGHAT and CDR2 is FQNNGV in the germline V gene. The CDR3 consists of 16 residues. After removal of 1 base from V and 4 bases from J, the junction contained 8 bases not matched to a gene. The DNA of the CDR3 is TGTGCCAGCAGCTTAGGAGGACAGGGCCGAACCTATGGCTACACCTTC. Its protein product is CASSLGGQGRTYGYTF.

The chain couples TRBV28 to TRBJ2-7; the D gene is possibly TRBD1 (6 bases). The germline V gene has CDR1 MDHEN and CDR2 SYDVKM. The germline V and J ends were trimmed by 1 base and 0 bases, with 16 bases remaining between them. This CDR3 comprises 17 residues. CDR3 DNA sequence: TGTGCCAGCAGTTTATCAGTAACCCGGGACAACTCCTACGAGCAGTACTTC. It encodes CASSLSVTRDNSYEQYF.

This CDR3 reads CASLDRQFSGANVLTF. Written as DNA, the CDR3 is TGTGCCTCCTTGGACAGGCAATTCTCTGGGGCCAACGTCCTGACTTTC. This chain links TRBV6-6 with TRBJ2-6; 7 nucleotides line up with TRBD1. This CDR3 comprises 16 residues. The germline CDR1 and CDR2 sequences are MNHNY and SVGAGI (reference sequence). Trimming cost V 11 bases and J 0 bases; bases outside gene matches: 10.

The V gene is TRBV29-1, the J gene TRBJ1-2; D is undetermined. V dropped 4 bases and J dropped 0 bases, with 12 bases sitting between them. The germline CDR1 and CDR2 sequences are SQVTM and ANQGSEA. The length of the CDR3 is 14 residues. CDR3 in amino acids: CSVGRRRSNYGYTF. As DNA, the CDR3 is TGCAGCGTTGGCAGACGCCGATCTAACTATGGCTACACCTTC.

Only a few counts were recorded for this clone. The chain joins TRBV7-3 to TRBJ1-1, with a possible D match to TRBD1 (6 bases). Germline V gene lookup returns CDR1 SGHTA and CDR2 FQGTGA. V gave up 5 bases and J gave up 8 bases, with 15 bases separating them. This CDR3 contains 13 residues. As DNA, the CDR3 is TGTGCCAGCAGCATAGAGATCGACAGGGAAGCTTTCTTT. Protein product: CASSIEIDREAFF.

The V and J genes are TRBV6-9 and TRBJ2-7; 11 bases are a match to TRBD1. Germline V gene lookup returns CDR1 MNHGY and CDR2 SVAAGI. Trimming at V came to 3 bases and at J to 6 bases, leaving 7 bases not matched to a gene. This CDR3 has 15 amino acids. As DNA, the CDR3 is TGTGCCAGCAGTTACTCGAGGACAGGGGGCCGCGAGCAGTACTTC. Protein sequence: CASSYSRTGGREQYF.

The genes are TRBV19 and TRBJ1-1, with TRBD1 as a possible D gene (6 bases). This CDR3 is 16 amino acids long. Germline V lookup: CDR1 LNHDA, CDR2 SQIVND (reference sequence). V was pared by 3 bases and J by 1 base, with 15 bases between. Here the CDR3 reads CASSIPRQDRNTEAFF. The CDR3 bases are TGTGCCAGTAGTATCCCCCGACAGGACCGGAACACTGAAGCTTTCTTT.

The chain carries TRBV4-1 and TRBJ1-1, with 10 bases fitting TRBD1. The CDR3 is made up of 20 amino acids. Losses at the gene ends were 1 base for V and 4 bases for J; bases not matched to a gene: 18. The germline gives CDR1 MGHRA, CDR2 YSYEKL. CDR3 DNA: TGCGCCAGCAGCCAAGTCCTCGCATTCGGACAGGGGGGCCGGCGCACTGAAGCTTTCTTT. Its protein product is CASSQVLAFGQGGRRTEAFF.

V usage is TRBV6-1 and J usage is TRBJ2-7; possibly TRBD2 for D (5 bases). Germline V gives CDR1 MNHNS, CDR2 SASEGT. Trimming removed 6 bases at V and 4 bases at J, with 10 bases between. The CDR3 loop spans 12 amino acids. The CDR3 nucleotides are TGTGCCAGCAGCGGGGAATGGTACGAGCAGTACTTC. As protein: CASSGEWYEQYF.

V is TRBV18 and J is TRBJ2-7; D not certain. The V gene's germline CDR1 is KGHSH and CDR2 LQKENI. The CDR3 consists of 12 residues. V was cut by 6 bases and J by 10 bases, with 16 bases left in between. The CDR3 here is CASSPSTGEQYF. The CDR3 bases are TGTGCCAGCTCCCCCTCAACGGGCGAACAGTACTTC.

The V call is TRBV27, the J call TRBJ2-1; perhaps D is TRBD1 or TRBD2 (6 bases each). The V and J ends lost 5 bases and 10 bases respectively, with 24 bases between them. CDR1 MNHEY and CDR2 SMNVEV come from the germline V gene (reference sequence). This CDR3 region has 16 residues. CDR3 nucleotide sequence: TGTGCCAGCAGTCCCCATAAACCACAAGGGGGGCACGAGCAGTTCTTC. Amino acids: CASSPHKPQGGHEQFF.

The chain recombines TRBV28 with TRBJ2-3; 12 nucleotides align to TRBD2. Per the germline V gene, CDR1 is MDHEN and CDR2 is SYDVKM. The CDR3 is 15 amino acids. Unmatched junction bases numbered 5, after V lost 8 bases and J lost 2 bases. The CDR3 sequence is CASSLAGGLTDTQYF. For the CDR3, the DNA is TGTGCCAGCTCTCTAGCGGGGGGGCTCACAGATACGCAGTATTTT.